This TCR beta chain came from a study of tumor and adjacent non-tumor tissue in lung cancer (dated by TCRdb to between 2017 and 2018). Study-level background: The cohort included around twelve adenocarcinoma, 2 squamous cell carcinoma and 1 small cell lung cancer patients. The roughly 15 patients were aged roughly 31 to 80 years, included around ten men and 5 women, and had TNM stage I to III disease. In total, sequencing yielded under 150 million productive TCRbeta reads, which works out to an average of around 4.2 million reads per sample. The study compared bulk TCRbeta repertoires between lung tumor tissue and matched distant non-tumor lung tissue from about 14 lung cancer patients. For each patient, one tumor sample and one normal lung sample were taken, giving under 35 paired specimens that underwent TCRbeta CDR3 sequencing.

Via the germline V gene (reference sequence), CDR1 is DFQATT and CDR2 SNEGSKA. From the cysteine up to the phenylalanine, the CDR3 has a length of 13 residues. The only DNA kept is the CDR3, 39 bases in frame from the first base. Relative to germline, V is missing 8 bases and J is missing 0 bases, with 4 bases of the junction outside any gene match. RNA was extracted from bulk unsorted tissue and checked for quality with a NanoDrop ND-1000 and an Agilent 2100. Newly diagnosed lung cancer patients without prior chemotherapy who had been admitted for thoracic surgery in China between August and November 2014 were enrolled as donors. The study excluded patients who had received radiotherapy or chemotherapy before or who had another cancer at the same time. Surgical tissue pieces of roughly 1-2 cm3 were preserved in RNAlater solution and stored at -80 °C until use. Libraries were prepared through multiplex PCR. These reads were obtained on an Illumina HiSeq 2500. TCRbeta libraries were constructed through three rounds of nested PCR with primers (Table S4) according to protocols adapted from ARM-PCR. Before sequencing, PCR products of 200-500 bp were excised from the gel and purified with the QIAquick gel extraction kit. As for how the authors treated the data: Reads were cleaned using Trimmomatic, were merged into complete CDR3 sequences using FLASH, and were assigned to V(D)J germline segments using MiTCR. Clonal diversity was calculated as the inverse Simpson's index using VDJtools. Productive reads were defined as in-frame sequences without a premature stop codon. Through fastp at Q25 and MiXCR, TCRdb rebuilt clones from the public reads, retaining in-frame beta chains. Entries that share a CDR3 protein sequence are merged under the most common genes and DNA. The V and J calls reflect TCRdb's pipeline rather than the authors' work. For this sample the table gives over 110,000 distinct CDR3 sequences, of which about 71% were detected only once. Clones ranked in the top ten supply 15% to 20% of the sample.

About this clonotype itself: The clone's antigen remains unknown. One base away lies a much larger clone, so this may be a sequencing read error.

What the work shows at the level of the full study, not this receptor alone: The sequencing platform is not named in the methods, and unique molecular identifiers are not mentioned. Peripheral blood was not sequenced, so blood TCRbeta repertoires were not examined in the lung cancer patients of the study. TCR diversity was significantly higher in younger patients, and greater tumor TCR diversity was associated with shorter overall survival and shorter disease-free survival. With only about 16 patients in the cohort, the authors noted that larger samples and more detailed clinical data are needed. The top 100 clones accounted for a significantly larger cumulative portion of the repertoire in normal lung than in tumor tissue. TCR diversity (inverse Simpson) was significantly higher in tumor than in normal lung tissue (431.37 vs 166.20, P = 0.0075, Mann-Whitney U test).

The receptor chain draws on TRBV20-1 and TRBJ1-1, and TRBD1 matches 9 of the central bases. The TCR comes from a man in his 60s with small cell lung cancer. The sequencing sample was made of lung tumor tissue. The CDR3 region reads CSSWTGVNTEAFF. The DNA reads as follows: TGCAGTTCTTGGACAGGGGTGAACACTGAAGCTTTCTTT.